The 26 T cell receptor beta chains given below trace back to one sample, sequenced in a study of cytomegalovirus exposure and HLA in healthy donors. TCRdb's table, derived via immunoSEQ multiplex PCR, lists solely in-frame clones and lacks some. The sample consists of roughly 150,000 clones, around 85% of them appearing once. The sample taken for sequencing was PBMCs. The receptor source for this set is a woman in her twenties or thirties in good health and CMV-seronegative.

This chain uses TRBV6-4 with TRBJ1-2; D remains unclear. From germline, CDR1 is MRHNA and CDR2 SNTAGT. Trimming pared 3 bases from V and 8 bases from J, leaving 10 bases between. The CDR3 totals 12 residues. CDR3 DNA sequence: TGTGCCAGCAGTGAACTGGCCAGAGGCTACACCTTC. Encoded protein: CASSELARGYTF.

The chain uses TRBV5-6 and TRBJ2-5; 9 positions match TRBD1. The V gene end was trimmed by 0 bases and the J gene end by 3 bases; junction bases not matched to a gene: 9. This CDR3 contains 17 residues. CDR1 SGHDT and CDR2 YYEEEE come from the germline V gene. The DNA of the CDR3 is TGTGCCAGCAGCTTGGGCACAGGACAGGGGTTGGAAGAGACCCAGTACTTC. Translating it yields CASSLGTGQGLEETQYF.

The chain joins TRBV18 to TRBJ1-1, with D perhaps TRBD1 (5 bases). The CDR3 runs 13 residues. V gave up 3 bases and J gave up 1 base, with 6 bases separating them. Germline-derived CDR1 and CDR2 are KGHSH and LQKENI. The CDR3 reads CASSPQGNTEAFF. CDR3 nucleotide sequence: TGTGCCAGCTCACCCCAGGGGAACACTGAAGCTTTCTTT.

The CDR3 region has the DNA TGTGCCAGCAGCTTGGCTCTGAATCAGCCCCAGCATTTT. Its translation: CASSLALNQPQHF. The chain carries TRBV7-8 and TRBJ1-5, with D uncertain. This CDR3 has 13 residues. V was pared by 3 bases and J by 4 bases, with 7 bases between. Germline loops: CDR1 SGHVS, CDR2 FQNEAQ.

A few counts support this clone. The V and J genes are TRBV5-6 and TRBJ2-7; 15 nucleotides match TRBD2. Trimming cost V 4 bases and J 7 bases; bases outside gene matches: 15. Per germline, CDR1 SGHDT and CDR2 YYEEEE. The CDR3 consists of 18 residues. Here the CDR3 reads CASSTRTSGRASVLEQYF. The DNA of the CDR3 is TGTGCCAGCAGCACCCGGACTAGCGGGAGGGCCTCCGTGTTAGAGCAGTACTTC.

CDR3 sequence: CSVESGTASTDTQYF. In DNA form, the CDR3 reads TGCAGCGTTGAATCCGGGACAGCGAGCACAGATACGCAGTATTTT. The rearrangement uses TRBV29-1 and TRBJ2-3; 7 bases agree with TRBD1. CDR1 is SQVTM, CDR2 ANQGSEA, per germline. The CDR3 is 15 residues long. V trimming: 2 bases; J trimming: 0 bases; junction bases outside the gene matches: 5.

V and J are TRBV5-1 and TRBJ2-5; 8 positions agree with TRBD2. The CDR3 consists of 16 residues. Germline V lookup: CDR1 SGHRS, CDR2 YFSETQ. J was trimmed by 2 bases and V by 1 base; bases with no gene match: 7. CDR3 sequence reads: CASSLFFGGEQETQYF. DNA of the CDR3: TGCGCCAGCAGCTTGTTTTTCGGGGGGGAACAAGAGACCCAGTACTTC.

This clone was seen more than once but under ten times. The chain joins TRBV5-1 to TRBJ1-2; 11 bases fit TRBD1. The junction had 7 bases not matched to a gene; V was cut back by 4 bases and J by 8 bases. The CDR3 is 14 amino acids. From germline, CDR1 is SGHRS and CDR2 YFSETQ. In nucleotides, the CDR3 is TGCGCCAGCAGCCCAAGGACAGGGGGCGAGGGCTACACCTTC. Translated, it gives CASSPRTGGEGYTF.

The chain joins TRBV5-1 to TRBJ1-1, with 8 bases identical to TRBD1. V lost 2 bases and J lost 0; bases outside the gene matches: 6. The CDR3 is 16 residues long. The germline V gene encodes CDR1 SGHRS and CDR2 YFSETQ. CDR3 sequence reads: CASSLRTGQMNTEAFF. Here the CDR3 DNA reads TGCGCCAGCAGCTTAAGGACAGGGCAGATGAACACTGAAGCTTTCTTT. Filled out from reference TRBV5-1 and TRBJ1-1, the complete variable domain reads KAGVTQTPRYLIKTRGQQVTLSCSPISGHRSVSWYQQTPGQGLQFLFEYFSETQRNKGNFPGRFSGRQFSNSRSEMNVSTLELGDSALYLCASSLRTGQMNTEAFFGQGTRLTVV.

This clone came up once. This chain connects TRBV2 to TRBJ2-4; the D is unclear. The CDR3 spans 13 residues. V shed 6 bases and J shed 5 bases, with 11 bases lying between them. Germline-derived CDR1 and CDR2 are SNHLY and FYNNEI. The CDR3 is CASRVEWENIQYF. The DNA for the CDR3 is TGTGCCAGCAGAGTGGAGTGGGAAAACATTCAGTACTTC.

CDR3 bases: TGTGCCAGCAGTTTATGGAGGGGGCACCTAAACACCGGGGAGCTGTTTTTT. This gives the protein CASSLWRGHLNTGELFF. The gene calls are TRBV28 and TRBJ2-2; 7 bases line up with TRBD1. Germline V gene sequence: CDR1 MDHEN, CDR2 SYDVKM. The length of the CDR3 is 17 residues. The junction had 6 bases not matched to a gene; V was cut back by 0 bases and J by 2 bases.

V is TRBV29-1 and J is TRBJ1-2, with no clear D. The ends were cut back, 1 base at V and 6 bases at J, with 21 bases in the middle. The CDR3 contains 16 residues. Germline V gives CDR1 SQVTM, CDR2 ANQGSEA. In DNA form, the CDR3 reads TGCAGCGTTGAAGGCGGTTTGGAGGAAGCACGAAATGGCTACACCTTC. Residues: CSVEGGLEEARNGYTF.

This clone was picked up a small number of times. The CDR3 nucleotides are TGCGCCAGCAGCCAAGAGGGTTACAGGCTGAACACTGAAGCTTTCTTT. Amino acids: CASSQEGYRLNTEAFF. V usage is TRBV4-1 and J usage is TRBJ1-1, with TRBD1 as a possible D gene (5 bases). The CDR3 is 16 amino acids. Trimming cost V 0 bases and J 0 bases, with 11 bases left between them. The germline V gene encodes CDR1 MGHRA and CDR2 YSYEKL.

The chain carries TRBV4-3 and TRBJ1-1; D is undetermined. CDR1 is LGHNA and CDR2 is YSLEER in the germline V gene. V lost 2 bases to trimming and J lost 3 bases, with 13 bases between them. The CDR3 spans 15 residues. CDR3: CASSQSYTGDTEAFF. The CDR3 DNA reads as TGCGCCAGCAGCCAATCGTATACCGGGGACACTGAAGCTTTCTTT.

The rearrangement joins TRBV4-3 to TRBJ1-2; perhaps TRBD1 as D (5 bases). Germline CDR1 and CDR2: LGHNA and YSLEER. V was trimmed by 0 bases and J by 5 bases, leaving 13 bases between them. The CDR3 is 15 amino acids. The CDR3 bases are TGCGCCAGCAGCCAAGAATTGGATGGGGCTTATGGCTACACCTTC. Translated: CASSQELDGAYGYTF.

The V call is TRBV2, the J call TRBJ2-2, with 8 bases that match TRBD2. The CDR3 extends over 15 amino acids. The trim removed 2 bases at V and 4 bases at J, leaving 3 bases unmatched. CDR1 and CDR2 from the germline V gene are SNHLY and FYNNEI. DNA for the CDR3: TGTGCCAGCAGTGAAACTAGCGGTACCACCGGGGAGCTGTTTTTT. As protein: CASSETSGTTGELFF.

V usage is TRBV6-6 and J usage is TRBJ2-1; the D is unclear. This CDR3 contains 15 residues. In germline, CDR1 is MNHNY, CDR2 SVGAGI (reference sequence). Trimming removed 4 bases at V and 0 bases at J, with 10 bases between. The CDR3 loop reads CASSSGPSSYNEQFF. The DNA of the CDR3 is TGTGCCAGCAGTTCCGGACCAAGCTCCTACAATGAGCAGTTCTTC.

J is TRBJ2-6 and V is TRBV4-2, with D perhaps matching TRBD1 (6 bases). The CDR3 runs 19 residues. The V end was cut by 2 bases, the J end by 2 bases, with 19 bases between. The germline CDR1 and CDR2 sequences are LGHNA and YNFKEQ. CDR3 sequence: CASSQQQGDSRAGANVLTF. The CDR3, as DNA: TGTGCCAGCAGCCAACAACAGGGAGACTCAAGGGCTGGGGCCAACGTCCTGACTTTC.

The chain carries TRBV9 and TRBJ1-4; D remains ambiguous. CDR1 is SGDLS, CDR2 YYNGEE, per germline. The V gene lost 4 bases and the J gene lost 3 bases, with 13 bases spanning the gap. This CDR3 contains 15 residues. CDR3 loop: CASSPRPYPNEKLFF. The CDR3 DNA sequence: TGTGCCAGCAGCCCAAGGCCCTACCCTAATGAAAAACTGTTTTTT.

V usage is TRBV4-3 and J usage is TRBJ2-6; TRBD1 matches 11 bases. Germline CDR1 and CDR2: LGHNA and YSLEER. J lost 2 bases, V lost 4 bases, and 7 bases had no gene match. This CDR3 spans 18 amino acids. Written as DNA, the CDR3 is TGCGCCAGCAGCCTCCGGACAGGGGGCAGCCCTGGGGCCAACGTCCTGACTTTC. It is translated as CASSLRTGGSPGANVLTF.

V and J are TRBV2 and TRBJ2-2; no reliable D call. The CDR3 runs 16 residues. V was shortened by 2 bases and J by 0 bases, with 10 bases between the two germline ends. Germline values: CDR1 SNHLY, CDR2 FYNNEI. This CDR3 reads CASSESRATNTGELFF. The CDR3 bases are TGTGCCAGCAGTGAAAGCCGAGCTACGAACACCGGGGAGCTGTTTTTT.

The CDR3 protein is CASSQVGGQTNYGYTF. In nucleotides, the CDR3 is TGTGCCAGCAGTCAGGTGGGAGGACAGACTAACTATGGCTACACCTTC. The chain recombines TRBV6-4 with TRBJ1-2; the D gene is possibly TRBD1 (6 bases). CDR1 and CDR2 from the germline V gene are MRHNA and SNTAGT. The CDR3 loop spans 16 amino acids. V was trimmed by 5 bases and J by 0 bases, leaving 16 bases between them.

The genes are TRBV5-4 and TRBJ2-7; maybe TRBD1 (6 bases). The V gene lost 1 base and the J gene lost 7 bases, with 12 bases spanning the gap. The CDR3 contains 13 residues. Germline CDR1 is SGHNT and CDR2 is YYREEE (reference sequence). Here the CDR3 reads CASSLFSGTEQYF. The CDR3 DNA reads TGTGCCAGCAGCTTGTTCTCCGGGACAGAGCAGTACTTC.

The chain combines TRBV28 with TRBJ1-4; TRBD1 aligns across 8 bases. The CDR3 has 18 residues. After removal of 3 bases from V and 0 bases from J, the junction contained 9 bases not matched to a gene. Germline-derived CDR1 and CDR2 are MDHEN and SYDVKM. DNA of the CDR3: TGTGCCAGCAGTTTGCCGGACAGGGCTAAAACAACTAATGAAAAACTGTTTTTT. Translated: CASSLPDRAKTTNEKLFF.

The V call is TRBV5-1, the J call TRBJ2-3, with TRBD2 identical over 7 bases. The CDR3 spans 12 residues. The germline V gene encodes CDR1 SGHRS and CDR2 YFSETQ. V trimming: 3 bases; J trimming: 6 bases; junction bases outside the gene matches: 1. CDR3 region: CASSWEGDTQYF. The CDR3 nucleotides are TGCGCCAGCAGCTGGGAGGGGGATACGCAGTATTTT.

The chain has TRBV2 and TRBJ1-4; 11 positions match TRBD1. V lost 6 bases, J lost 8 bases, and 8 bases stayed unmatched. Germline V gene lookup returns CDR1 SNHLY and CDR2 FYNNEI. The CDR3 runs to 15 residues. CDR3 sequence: CASRKGQGAMEKLFF. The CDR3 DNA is TGTGCCAGCAGAAAAGGACAGGGGGCGATGGAAAAACTGTTTTTT. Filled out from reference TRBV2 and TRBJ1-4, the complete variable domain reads EPEVTQTPSHQVTQMGQEVILRCVPISNHLYFYWYRQILGQKVEFLVSFYNNEISEKSEIFDDQFSVERPDGSNFTLKIRSTKLEDSAMYFCASRKGQGAMEKLFFGSGTQLSVL.